This TCR beta chain was found in a study of brain T cells in children with intractable seizures. Repertoires were generated with immunoSEQ multiplex PCR, while TCRdb's copy carries only in-frame clones and drops some. The table has tens of thousands of clones, 90% to 95% seen once. There are 17 residues in the CDR3. The germline V gene has CDR1 SGHTA and CDR2 FQGNSA. Trimming took 8 bases from V and 2 from J, leaving 22 bases between them. The input for sequencing was peripheral blood, taken at surgery. The V and J genes are TRBV7-2 and TRBJ2-1; TRBD2 is a possible D gene (5 bases). The TCR sequence derives from a girl aged 2 to 9 with Rasmussen encephalitis and intractable seizures. The CDR3 bases are TGTGCCAGCTATTGGCTAACCGGGGTTAGGGCCTACAATGAGCAGTTCTTC. Translated, it gives CASYWLTGVRAYNEQFF.